The T cell receptor beta chain described here comes from a study of blood T cell repertoires in COVID-19. Study-level background: From T cells, B-cell-depleted T cells, or PBMCs came the material, which was cDNA or gDNA.

Authors' methods: Estimated nucleated cell counts came from reference gene primer amplification. Generated by immunoSEQ multiplex PCR, the TCRdb table keeps only in-frame clones and is missing some. The D gene and trimming were derived from the DNA, and the V and J assignments and clone size from that table. The sample shows 120,000 or so clones, approximately 83% of them seen only once. The TCR was taken from a woman in her 50s with acute or convalescent COVID-19. The specimen sequenced was peripheral blood.

CDR3 sequence: CASTVPGLVAEQFF. The CDR3 nucleotides are TGTGCCAGCACCGTCCCGGGACTAGTGGCGGAGCAGTTCTTC. The chain employs TRBV6-5 and TRBJ2-1; TRBD2 aligns across 8 bases. This CDR3 spans 14 amino acids. Looked up from germline, CDR1 is MNHEY and CDR2 is SVGAGI. J lost 10 bases, V lost 7 bases, and 12 bases had no gene match.